Sequencing of this TCR beta chain was carried out in a study of T cells in localized non-small cell lung cancer (dated by TCRdb to about 2020). General notes on the study: The study analyzed T cell repertoires of under 250 early-stage NSCLC patients, comparing tumors and uninvolved tumor-adjacent lungs. The cohort was made up of around 220 treatment-naive NSCLC patients whose localized lung tumors had been resected. A mean age of around 66 years was recorded for the NSCLC patients, of whom more than 120 were male and 95 to 110 were female.

Uninvolved adjacent lung was sampled at least 2 cm away from the tumor margin, and two independent pathologists confirmed that the tissue had no atypia. At diagnosis, tumor, uninvolved tumor-adjacent lung and peripheral blood were collected and then preserved as a mix of FFPE and fresh-frozen material. On this clone: Its antigen has not been determined. No base quality information exists; no much larger clone differs at one position.

What the authors observed across the whole study: The highest T cell clonality was observed in uninvolved tumor-adjacent lung, where clonality exceeded that of tumor, suggesting that antigenic responses were more focused in uninvolved tumor-adjacent lung. Of the top 100 tumor clones, a median of roughly 56 were detected in paired uninvolved adjacent lung; around 27 were also among that lung's top 100. Because multi-region tumor sequencing was not done, intratumor heterogeneity could not be ruled out. Because of the exploratory design, TCR variables were selected using unadjusted p-values without false-discovery rate correction. Longer overall survival was associated with higher blood T cell density, whereas shorter survival was associated with higher adjacent-lung clonality.

TCR beta CDR3 regions were sequenced from DNA using the immunoSEQ Assay. The study's own analysis went as follows. T cell density was computed as TCR beta template counts normalized to usable DNA estimated by amplifying housekeeping genes. Richness was estimated using the preseqR package, with extrapolation to 400,000 templates for PBMC samples and to 120,000 templates for tissue samples. Clonality was taken to be one minus Pielou's evenness. Differential abundance testing on productive amino-acid clonotypes, with a minimum total count of 5 and an alpha of 0.1, was used to identify tissue-enriched TCRs. Repertoire overlap between compartments was quantified with the Jaccard Index and Morisita Overlap Index. GLIPH grouped TCR beta CDR3s together with public tetramer-defined viral CDR3s, and a viral motif had to include at least three viral sequences and also show V-gene enrichment. What TCRdb holds here is the immuneACCESS table cut down to in-frame rearrangements. Part of the clones is not present; checked against another copy, under half of the missing clones reflect an unresolved V gene, and the others are unexplained. That table furnishes V, J and clone size, whereas the DNA furnished D and trimming. The sample yields approximately 2,600 clones; roughly a quarter were counted once. The ten largest clones take up about 19% of the sample.

Taken from the germline V gene, the CDR1 and CDR2 loops are MNHGY and SAAAGT. V ends up 5 bases short and J 0 bases short, with an unmatched junction base count of 7. The CDR3 covers 15 residues, taking in both the cysteine and the phenylalanine. Only CDR3 DNA is held: 45 bases, read in frame from base 1. The sample consisted of normal lung tissue next to the tumor, taken before any cancer treatment. The rearranged chain carries TRBV6-8 and TRBJ2-7; 7 central nucleotides agree with TRBD1. The sequence was collected from a female donor with stage II lung adenocarcinoma. The CDR3 loop reads CASSGVGTASYEQYF. The DNA sequence is TGTGCCAGCAGTGGCGTAGGGACAGCCTCCTACGAGCAGTACTTC.